Listed below are T cell receptor beta chains from one sample, sequenced in a study of OX40 agonist ivuxolimab in advanced cancers. The method was immunoSEQ multiplex PCR; TCRdb's version includes in-frame clones alone and lacks a portion of them. The data hold 40,000 to 45,000 clones, with less than 85% observed a single time. This sample comprised CD4+ or CD8+ T cells sorted from blood, obtained in a trial of the OX40 agonist ivuxolimab. These receptors came from an adult with an advanced solid tumor such as melanoma, head and neck, liver or kidney cancer. Each CDR3 is given with its conserved first and last residue. D genes are given only for firm matches. Only part of the rows carry a size: once, few, many, or a class if the clone is expanded.

j_gene: TRBJ1-1
d_gene: NA
abundance: NA
v_gene: TRBV4-3
CDR3aa: CASSPEGGNTEAFF
CDR3nt: TGCGCCAGCAGCCCCGAGGGAGGGAACACTGAAGCTTTCTTT

j_gene: TRBJ2-5
d_gene: TRBD1
abundance: NA
v_gene: TRBV30
CDR3aa: CAWTRPDRGHQETQYF
CDR3nt: TGTGCCTGGACCCGCCCGGACAGGGGACACCAAGAGACCCAGTACTTC

j_gene: TRBJ2-1
d_gene: TRBD2
abundance: once
v_gene: TRBV10-2
CDR3aa: CASSEVFGTRTYNEQFF
CDR3nt: TGCGCCAGCAGTGAGGTTTTCGGGACTAGAACCTACAATGAGCAGTTCTTC

j_gene: TRBJ1-4
d_gene: NA
abundance: NA
v_gene: TRBV4-1
CDR3aa: CASSPEATNEKLFF
CDR3nt: TGCGCCAGCAGCCCGGAAGCAACTAATGAAAAACTGTTTTTT

j_gene: TRBJ1-1
d_gene: NA
abundance: NA
v_gene: TRBV7-3
CDR3aa: CASSLLGGNTEAFF
CDR3nt: TGTGCCAGCAGCCTCCTCGGGGGGAACACTGAAGCTTTCTTT

j_gene: TRBJ1-2
d_gene: NA
abundance: NA
v_gene: TRBV6-5
CDR3aa: CASSYSTGHNYGYTF
CDR3nt: TGTGCCAGCAGTTACTCCACAGGTCATAACTATGGCTACACCTTC

j_gene: TRBJ2-7
d_gene: TRBD2
abundance: few
v_gene: TRBV9
CDR3aa: CASSTVGAGGYEQYF
CDR3nt: TGTGCCAGCAGCACCGTCGGAGCGGGGGGCTACGAGCAGTACTTC

j_gene: TRBJ1-5
d_gene: TRBD1
abundance: NA
v_gene: TRBV6-1
CDR3aa: CASETGGGQPQHF
CDR3nt: TGTGCCAGCGAGACAGGGGGAGGACAGCCCCAGCATTTT

j_gene: TRBJ2-1
d_gene: NA
abundance: once
v_gene: TRBV11-1
CDR3aa: CASSSTNEQFF
CDR3nt: TGTGCCAGCAGCTCGACCAATGAGCAGTTCTTC

j_gene: TRBJ2-3
d_gene: NA
abundance: few
v_gene: TRBV9
CDR3aa: CASSDASRTDTQYF
CDR3nt: TGTGCCAGCAGCGATGCGAGCCGCACAGATACGCAGTATTTT

j_gene: TRBJ2-2
d_gene: NA
abundance: NA
v_gene: TRBV7-9
CDR3aa: CASTQRGGSGTGELFF
CDR3nt: TGTGCCAGCACCCAAAGGGGGGGCTCAGGCACCGGGGAGCTGTTTTTT

j_gene: TRBJ2-5
d_gene: NA
abundance: NA
v_gene: TRBV5-1
CDR3aa: CASTQHRNGLETQYF
CDR3nt: TGCGCCAGCACCCAGCACCGAAACGGACTAGAGACCCAGTACTTC

j_gene: TRBJ2-5
d_gene: TRBD1
abundance: NA
v_gene: TRBV9
CDR3aa: CASTQRPGGGETQYF
CDR3nt: TGTGCCAGCACCCAGCGGCCAGGGGGCGGAGAGACCCAGTACTTC

j_gene: TRBJ1-2
d_gene: TRBD1
abundance: NA
v_gene: TRBV5-6
CDR3aa: CASSLGTGVGYGYTF
CDR3nt: TGTGCCAGCAGCTTAGGGACAGGGGTTGGCTATGGCTACACCTTC

j_gene: TRBJ2-5
d_gene: NA
abundance: NA
v_gene: TRBV5-1
CDR3aa: CASSLAQETQYF
CDR3nt: TGCGCCAGCAGCTTGGCTCAAGAGACCCAGTACTTC

j_gene: TRBJ2-7
d_gene: NA
abundance: NA
v_gene: TRBV5-1
CDR3aa: CASRPGALLEQYF
CDR3nt: TGCGCCAGCAGGCCCGGTGCGTTGCTCGAGCAGTACTTC

j_gene: TRBJ1-5
d_gene: NA
abundance: once
v_gene: TRBV4-1
CDR3aa: CASSQDLPSGGTSQPQHF
CDR3nt: TGCGCCAGCAGCCAAGATCTCCCCAGTGGGGGGACGAGTCAGCCCCAGCATTTT

j_gene: TRBJ2-7
d_gene: TRBD1
abundance: NA
v_gene: TRBV9
CDR3aa: CASSVGQGAFYEQYF
CDR3nt: TGTGCCAGCAGCGTAGGACAGGGGGCCTTCTACGAGCAGTACTTC

j_gene: TRBJ1-1
d_gene: NA
abundance: few
v_gene: TRBV7-2
CDR3aa: CASSLRLDTEAFF
CDR3nt: TGTGCCAGCAGCTTAAGGCTAGACACTGAAGCTTTCTTT

j_gene: TRBJ1-4
d_gene: NA
abundance: once
v_gene: TRBV27
CDR3aa: CASRRRGGNEKLFF
CDR3nt: TGTGCCAGCAGGAGAAGGGGGGGCAATGAAAAACTGTTTTTT

j_gene: TRBJ1-2
d_gene: NA
abundance: once
v_gene: TRBV6-5
CDR3aa: CASSYSAGWGYTF
CDR3nt: TGTGCCAGCAGTTACTCGGCAGGGTGGGGCTACACCTTC

j_gene: TRBJ2-7
d_gene: NA
abundance: NA
v_gene: TRBV7-2
CDR3aa: CASSLPGSPSYF
CDR3nt: TGTGCCAGCAGCTTACCCGGGTCACCGTCTTACTTC

j_gene: TRBJ2-1
d_gene: TRBD1
abundance: NA
v_gene: TRBV4-1
CDR3aa: CASSQTNTGTGYNEQFF
CDR3nt: TGCGCCAGCAGCCAGACCAACACCGGGACAGGTTACAATGAGCAGTTCTTC

j_gene: TRBJ1-3
d_gene: NA
abundance: NA
v_gene: TRBV19
CDR3aa: CASITGYGGNTIYF
CDR3nt: TGTGCCAGTATTACCGGGTATGGGGGAAACACCATATATTTT

j_gene: TRBJ2-5
d_gene: NA
abundance: once
v_gene: TRBV7-6
CDR3aa: CASSLASGRETQYF
CDR3nt: TGTGCCAGCAGCTTAGCGTCCGGCCGTGAGACCCAGTACTTC

j_gene: TRBJ1-4
d_gene: TRBD1
abundance: NA
v_gene: TRBV6-5
CDR3aa: CASSPDRAEKLFF
CDR3nt: TGTGCCAGCAGCCCGGACAGGGCTGAAAAACTGTTTTTT

j_gene: TRBJ1-1
d_gene: NA
abundance: few
v_gene: TRBV5-1
CDR3aa: CASSLGLARTEAFF
CDR3nt: TGCGCCAGCAGCTTGGGGCTGGCGCGGACTGAAGCTTTCTTT

j_gene: TRBJ2-5
d_gene: NA
abundance: few
v_gene: TRBV19
CDR3aa: CASSPSFQETQYF
CDR3nt: TGTGCCAGTAGTCCTAGCTTTCAGGAGACCCAGTACTTC

j_gene: TRBJ1-1
d_gene: NA
abundance: NA
v_gene: TRBV10-3
CDR3aa: CAISEPSGRPNTEAFF
CDR3nt: TGTGCCATCAGTGAGCCCAGCGGACGGCCGAACACTGAAGCTTTCTTT

j_gene: TRBJ2-7
d_gene: NA
abundance: NA
v_gene: TRBV21-1
CDR3aa: CASSKWAYPGSYEQYF
CDR3nt: TGTGCCAGCAGCAAATGGGCATACCCCGGCTCCTACGAGCAGTACTTC

j_gene: TRBJ2-6
d_gene: NA
abundance: once
v_gene: TRBV7-6
CDR3aa: CASSLEGSGANVLTF
CDR3nt: TGTGCCAGCAGCTTAGAGGGATCTGGGGCCAACGTCCTGACTTTC

j_gene: TRBJ2-7
d_gene: NA
abundance: NA
v_gene: TRBV10-3
CDR3aa: CAISEGGFYEQYF
CDR3nt: TGTGCCATCAGTGAGGGAGGGTTCTACGAGCAGTACTTC

j_gene: TRBJ2-2
d_gene: NA
abundance: NA
v_gene: TRBV28
CDR3aa: CASSKTGRGNTGELFF
CDR3nt: TGTGCCAGCAGCAAGACCGGGAGAGGGAACACCGGGGAGCTGTTTTTT

j_gene: TRBJ2-7
d_gene: TRBD1
abundance: NA
v_gene: TRBV18
CDR3aa: CASSPRGGAWSYEQYF
CDR3nt: TGTGCCAGCTCACCTCGAGGGGGCGCATGGTCCTACGAGCAGTACTTC

j_gene: TRBJ1-2
d_gene: NA
abundance: NA
v_gene: TRBV19
CDR3aa: CASLGRFYGYTF
CDR3nt: TGTGCCAGCCTGGGGCGATTCTATGGCTACACCTTC

j_gene: TRBJ2-1
d_gene: TRBD1
abundance: NA
v_gene: TRBV11-2
CDR3aa: CASSSGTGVNEQFF
CDR3nt: TGTGCCAGCAGCTCAGGGACAGGGGTGAATGAGCAGTTCTTC

j_gene: TRBJ2-5
d_gene: TRBD2
abundance: NA
v_gene: TRBV25-1
CDR3aa: CASSVGLEGETQYF
CDR3nt: TGTGCCAGCAGTGTGGGACTAGAGGGGGAGACCCAGTACTTC

j_gene: TRBJ2-7
d_gene: TRBD1
abundance: NA
v_gene: TRBV14
CDR3aa: CASSPSRQGGYEQYF
CDR3nt: TGTGCCAGCAGCCCCTCCCGACAGGGGGGCTACGAGCAGTACTTC

j_gene: TRBJ2-2
d_gene: NA
abundance: NA
v_gene: TRBV9
CDR3aa: CASSVSPRGDGELFF
CDR3nt: TGTGCCAGCAGCGTTTCCCCCCGGGGTGACGGGGAGCTGTTTTTT

j_gene: TRBJ1-6
d_gene: NA
abundance: NA
v_gene: TRBV5-6
CDR3aa: CASSFRAGYSPLHF
CDR3nt: TGTGCCAGCAGCTTCAGGGCTGGATATTCACCCCTCCACTTT

j_gene: TRBJ2-7
d_gene: NA
abundance: NA
v_gene: TRBV7-8
CDR3aa: CASSLLPGAYEQYF
CDR3nt: TGTGCCAGCAGCTTACTGCCAGGAGCCTACGAGCAGTACTTC

j_gene: TRBJ1-5
d_gene: NA
abundance: few
v_gene: TRBV28
CDR3aa: CASRTPNQPQHF
CDR3nt: TGTGCCAGCAGGACTCCCAATCAGCCCCAGCATTTT

j_gene: TRBJ2-3
d_gene: NA
abundance: few
v_gene: TRBV6-1
CDR3aa: CASSEVGQGLADTQYF
CDR3nt: TGTGCCAGCAGTGAAGTGGGACAGGGACTAGCAGATACGCAGTATTTT

j_gene: TRBJ1-3
d_gene: NA
abundance: NA
v_gene: TRBV9
CDR3aa: CASSVDGGERDTIYF
CDR3nt: TGTGCCAGCAGCGTAGATGGAGGGGAAAGGGACACCATATATTTT

j_gene: TRBJ2-7
d_gene: NA
abundance: NA
v_gene: TRBV5-1
CDR3aa: CASSLRDEQYF
CDR3nt: TGCGCCAGCAGCTTACGCGACGAGCAGTACTTC

j_gene: TRBJ2-2
d_gene: NA
abundance: NA
v_gene: TRBV7-3
CDR3aa: CASSLMGSQKDSGELFF
CDR3nt: TGTGCCAGCAGCTTAATGGGTAGCCAAAAGGACTCCGGGGAGCTGTTTTTT

j_gene: TRBJ2-1
d_gene: NA
abundance: few
v_gene: TRBV7-3
CDR3aa: CASSPRRRDVYNEQFF
CDR3nt: TGTGCCAGCAGTCCCAGGAGGAGGGATGTCTACAATGAGCAGTTCTTC

j_gene: TRBJ2-1
d_gene: TRBD2
abundance: NA
v_gene: TRBV6-5
CDR3aa: CASGLAGGYNEQFF
CDR3nt: TGTGCCAGCGGACTAGCGGGAGGATACAATGAGCAGTTCTTC

j_gene: TRBJ1-1
d_gene: TRBD1
abundance: NA
v_gene: TRBV28
CDR3aa: CASSSYGGTGKFVAEAFF
CDR3nt: TGTGCCAGCAGTTCATATGGGGGGACAGGGAAATTTGTCGCTGAAGCTTTCTTT

j_gene: TRBJ2-5
d_gene: TRBD2
abundance: NA
v_gene: TRBV7-7
CDR3aa: CASSLSGGSQETQYF
CDR3nt: TGTGCCAGCAGCTTATCCGGGGGGTCACAAGAGACCCAGTACTTC

j_gene: TRBJ2-7
d_gene: TRBD1
abundance: NA
v_gene: TRBV6-6
CDR3aa: CASSYYGDRGEQYF
CDR3nt: TGTGCCAGCAGTTACTACGGGGACAGGGGCGAGCAGTACTTC

j_gene: TRBJ1-5
d_gene: TRBD1
abundance: NA
v_gene: TRBV7-7
CDR3aa: CASSLRRDPSQGSNQPQHF
CDR3nt: TGTGCCAGCAGCTTACGGAGGGACCCTTCACAGGGGAGCAATCAGCCCCAGCATTTT

j_gene: TRBJ2-7
d_gene: TRBD1
abundance: NA
v_gene: TRBV2
CDR3aa: CASSVDRGAEQYF
CDR3nt: TGTGCCAGCAGTGTCGACAGGGGGGCCGAGCAGTACTTC